This T cell receptor (beta chain) was captured by sequencing in a study of blood T cell repertoires in COVID-19. The overall study: Samples of COVID-19 (acute and convalescent) were obtained from the United States, Italy and Spain. Nucleic acid was either cDNA or gDNA, and it came from T cells, B-cell-depleted T cells, or PBMCs.

This CDR3 has 15 residues. With V trimmed by 5 bases and J by 4 bases, 8 bases remained unmatched. Germline V gene sequence: CDR1 SNHLY, CDR2 FYNNEI. Per the original data handling: Estimation of nucleated cell counts was performed using reference gene primer amplification. Assay: immunoSEQ multiplex PCR; the TCRdb copy retains only in-frame clones and omits some. For V, J and clone size, that table is used; D and trimming come from the DNA. Among 150,000 to 200,000 clones listed, roughly four fifths were seen once. Enrolled during active infection, Seattle patients were then followed longitudinally. Sequenced material: peripheral blood. This sequence joins TRBV2 and TRBJ2-5; 9 nucleotides agree with TRBD1. The source is an elderly woman with COVID-19, enrolled during active disease. This chain's CDR3 is CASSPAGTGRETQYF. In nucleotides, the CDR3 is TGTGCCAGCAGTCCCGCCGGGACAGGGAGAGAGACCCAGTACTTC.